This TCR beta chain originates from a study of shared clonotypes between healthy human individuals. Study observations and caveats: Specimens sampled were limited to blood, with tissue repertoires likely differing. The study drew on few donors, limiting represented genetic and exposure-history diversity. Naive subsets usually exceeded memory subsets in estimated richness.

In the case of this clone: Antigen unknown.

The CDR3 covers 15 residues. Looked up from germline, CDR1 is MDHEN and CDR2 is SYDVKM. V gave up 5 bases and J gave up 4 bases, with 18 bases separating them. Recent acute infections and vaccinations were absent in the healthy HIV-negative adult donors. Data came from immunoSEQ multiplex PCR; TCRdb stores just in-frame clones and leaves some out. The data contain roughly 2.2 million clones, 80% to 95% of them singletons. The sample taken for sequencing was naive CD4+ T cells from PBMCs. Subset in this sample: CD45RA+ positively selected. This TCR was sampled from a man aged 18 to 30 in good health. Some clones in this sample may be carry-over from other donors' samples. The chain carries TRBV28 and TRBJ2-7; no clear D gene. CDR3 amino acids: CASSTPADRPYEQYF. CDR3 nucleotide sequence: TGTGCCAGCAGTACCCCGGCGGACCGACCTTACGAGCAGTACTTC. The full variable domain, with the rest looked up from reference TRBV28 and TRBJ2-7, is DVKVTQSSRYLVKRTGEKVFLECVQDMDHENMFWYRQDPGLGLRLIYFSYDVKMKEKGDIPEGYSVSREKKERFSLILESASTNQTSMYLCASSTPADRPYEQYFGPGTRLTVT.